This T cell receptor beta chain was recorded in a study of blood T cell repertoires in COVID-19. The data were produced by immunoSEQ multiplex PCR, yet TCRdb's version contains in-frame clones alone and is incomplete. The sample carries under 200,000 clones, about 85% recorded once. This CDR3 has 15 amino acids. Germline CDR1 SGHRS, CDR2 YFSETQ. V was trimmed by 4 bases and J by 2 bases, leaving 14 bases between them. The sequencing input was peripheral blood. The receptor was derived from a woman aged 60-70 years with COVID-19, enrolled during active disease. The chain recombines TRBV5-1 with TRBJ2-3; D is uncertain. CDR3 region: CASSERAHPTDTQYF. The CDR3 DNA is TGCGCCAGCAGCGAGCGAGCCCATCCCACAGATACGCAGTATTTT.